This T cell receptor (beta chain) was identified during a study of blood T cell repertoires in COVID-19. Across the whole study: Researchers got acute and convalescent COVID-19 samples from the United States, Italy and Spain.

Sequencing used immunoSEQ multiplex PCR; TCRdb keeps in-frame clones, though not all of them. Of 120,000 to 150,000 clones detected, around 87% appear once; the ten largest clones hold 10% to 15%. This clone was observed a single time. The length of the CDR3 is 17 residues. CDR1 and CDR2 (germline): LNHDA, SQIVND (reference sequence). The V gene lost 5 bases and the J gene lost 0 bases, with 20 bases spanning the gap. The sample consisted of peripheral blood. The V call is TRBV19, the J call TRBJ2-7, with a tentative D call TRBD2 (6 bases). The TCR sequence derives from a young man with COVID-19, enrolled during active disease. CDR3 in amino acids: CASSALRLGGSSYEQYF. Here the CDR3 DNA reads TGTGCCAGTAGTGCCCTTAGGTTGGGGGGTAGCTCCTACGAGCAGTACTTC.